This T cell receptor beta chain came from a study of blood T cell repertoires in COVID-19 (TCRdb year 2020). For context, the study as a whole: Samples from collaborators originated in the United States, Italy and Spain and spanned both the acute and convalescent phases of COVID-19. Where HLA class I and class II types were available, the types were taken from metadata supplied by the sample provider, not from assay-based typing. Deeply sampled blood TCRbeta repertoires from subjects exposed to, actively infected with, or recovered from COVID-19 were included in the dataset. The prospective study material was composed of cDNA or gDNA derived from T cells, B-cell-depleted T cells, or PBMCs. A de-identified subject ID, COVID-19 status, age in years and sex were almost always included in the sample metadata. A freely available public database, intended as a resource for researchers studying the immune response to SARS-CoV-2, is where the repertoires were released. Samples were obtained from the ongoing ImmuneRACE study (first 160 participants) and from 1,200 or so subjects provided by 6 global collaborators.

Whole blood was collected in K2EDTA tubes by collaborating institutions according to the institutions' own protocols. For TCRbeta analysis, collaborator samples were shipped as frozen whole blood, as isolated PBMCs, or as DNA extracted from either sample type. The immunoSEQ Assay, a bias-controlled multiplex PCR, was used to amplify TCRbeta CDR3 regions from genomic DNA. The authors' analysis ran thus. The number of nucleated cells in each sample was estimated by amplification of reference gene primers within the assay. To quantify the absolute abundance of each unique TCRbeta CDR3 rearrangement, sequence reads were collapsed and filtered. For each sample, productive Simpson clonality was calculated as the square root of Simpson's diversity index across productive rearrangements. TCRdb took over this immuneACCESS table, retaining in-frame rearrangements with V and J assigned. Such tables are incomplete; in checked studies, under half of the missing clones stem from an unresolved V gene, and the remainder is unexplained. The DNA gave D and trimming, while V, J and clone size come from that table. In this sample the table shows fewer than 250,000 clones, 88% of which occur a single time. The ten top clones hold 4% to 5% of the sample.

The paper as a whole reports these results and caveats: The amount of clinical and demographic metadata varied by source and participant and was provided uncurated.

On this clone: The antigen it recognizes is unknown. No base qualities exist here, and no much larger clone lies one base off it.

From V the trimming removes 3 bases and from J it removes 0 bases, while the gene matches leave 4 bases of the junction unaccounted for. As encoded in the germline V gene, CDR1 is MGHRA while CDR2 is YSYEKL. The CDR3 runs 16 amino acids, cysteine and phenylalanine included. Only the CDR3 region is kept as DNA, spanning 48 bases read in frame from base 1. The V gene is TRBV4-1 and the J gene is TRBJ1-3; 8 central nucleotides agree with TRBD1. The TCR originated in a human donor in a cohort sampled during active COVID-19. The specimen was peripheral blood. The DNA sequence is TGCGCCAGCAGCCAGCCCACAGGGGGCTCTGGAAACACCATATATTTT. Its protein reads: CASSQPTGGSGNTIYF.